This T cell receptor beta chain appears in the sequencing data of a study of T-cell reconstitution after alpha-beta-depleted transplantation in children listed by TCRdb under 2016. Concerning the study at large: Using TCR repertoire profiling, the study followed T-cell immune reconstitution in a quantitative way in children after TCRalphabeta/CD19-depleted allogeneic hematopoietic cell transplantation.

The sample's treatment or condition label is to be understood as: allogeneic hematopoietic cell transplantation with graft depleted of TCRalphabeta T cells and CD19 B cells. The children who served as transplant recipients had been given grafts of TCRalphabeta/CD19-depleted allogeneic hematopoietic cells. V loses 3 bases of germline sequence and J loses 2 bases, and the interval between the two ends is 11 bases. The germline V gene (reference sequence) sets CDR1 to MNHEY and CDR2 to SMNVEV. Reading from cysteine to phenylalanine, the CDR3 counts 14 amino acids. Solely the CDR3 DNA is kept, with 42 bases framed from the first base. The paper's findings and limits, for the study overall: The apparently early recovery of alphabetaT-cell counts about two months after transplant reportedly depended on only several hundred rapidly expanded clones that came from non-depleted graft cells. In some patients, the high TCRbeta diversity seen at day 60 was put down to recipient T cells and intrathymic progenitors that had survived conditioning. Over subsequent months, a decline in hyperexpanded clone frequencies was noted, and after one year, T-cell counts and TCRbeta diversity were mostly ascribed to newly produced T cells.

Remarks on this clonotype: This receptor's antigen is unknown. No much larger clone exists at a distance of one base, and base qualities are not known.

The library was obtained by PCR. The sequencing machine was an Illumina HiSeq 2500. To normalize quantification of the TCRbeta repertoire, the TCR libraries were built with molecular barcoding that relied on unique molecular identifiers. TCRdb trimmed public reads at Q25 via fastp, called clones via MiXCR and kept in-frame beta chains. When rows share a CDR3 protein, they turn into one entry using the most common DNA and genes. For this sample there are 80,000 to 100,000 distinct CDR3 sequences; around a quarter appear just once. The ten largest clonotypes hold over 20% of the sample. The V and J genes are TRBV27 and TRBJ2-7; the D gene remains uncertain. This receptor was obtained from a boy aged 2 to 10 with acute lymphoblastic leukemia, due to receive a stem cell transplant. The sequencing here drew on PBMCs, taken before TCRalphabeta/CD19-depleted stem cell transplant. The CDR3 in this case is CASSLGSLPYEQYF. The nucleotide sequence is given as TGTGCCAGCAGTTTGGGCAGTCTCCCCTACGAGCAGTACTTC.